The 18 T cell receptor beta chains in this list originate from one sample, sequenced in a study of CD8+ T cells in alopecia areata. The sample's treatment: oral pan-JAK inhibitor, 5-10 mg twice daily. Following RNA extraction, reverse transcription yielded cDNA that acted as the sequencing template. This table comes from immunoSEQ multiplex PCR, and its TCRdb copy is limited to in-frame clones, with some not included. The table has about 110,000 clones, about 60% seen once. The material sequenced was CD8+ T cells sorted from blood, taken at week 24, from a patient treated with tofacitinib. These receptors all come from a human donor with alopecia areata.

The rearrangement joins TRBV27 to TRBJ1-4; a weak D match, TRBD1 (6 bases). V was cut by 5 bases and J by 3 bases, with 13 bases left in between. The length of the CDR3 is 15 residues. Germline CDR1 is MNHEY and CDR2 is SMNVEV (reference sequence). The CDR3 DNA sequence: TGTGCCAGCAGTCCCCGGACAGATTCTAATGAAAAACTGTTTTTT. Translation gives CASSPRTDSNEKLFF. Using reference TRBV27 and TRBJ1-4 for the parts outside the CDR3, the full variable domain is EAQVTQNPRYLITVTGKKLTVTCSQNMNHEYMSWYRQDPGLGLRQIYYSMNVEVTDKGDVPEGYKVSRKEKRNFPLILESPSPNQTSLYFCASSPRTDSNEKLFFGSGTQLSVL.

V usage is TRBV27 and J usage is TRBJ1-3; TRBD1 is a possible D gene (6 bases). The CDR3 is 21 residues long. V lost 3 bases and J 0 bases, leaving 27 bases between the germline ends. The germline V gene has CDR1 MNHEY and CDR2 SMNVEV (reference sequence). CDR3 loop: CASSFMEPGAGLGASGNTIYF. For the CDR3, the DNA is TGTGCCAGCAGTTTTATGGAGCCGGGGGCAGGTCTTGGGGCCTCTGGAAACACCATATATTTT.

V usage is TRBV19 and J usage is TRBJ1-4; D may be TRBD1 (5 bases). The CDR3 length is 14 residues. The V end lost 8 bases, the J end lost 6 bases, and 16 bases lay between the germline ends. CDR1 LNHDA and CDR2 SQIVND come from the germline V gene (reference sequence). The CDR3 coding sequence is TGTGCCAGTCGAAGTCCAGGGTTAGATGAAAAACTGTTTTTT. It translates to CASRSPGLDEKLFF.

This clone showed up just a few times. The chain joins TRBV13 to TRBJ2-3, with unresolved D. Trimming took 0 bases from V and 4 from J, leaving 8 bases between them. Per the germline V gene, CDR1 is PRHDT and CDR2 is FYEKMQ (reference sequence). The CDR3 is 14 amino acids. The CDR3 DNA sequence: TGTGCCAGCAGCTTAGGGGGTGAGGCAGATACGCAGTATTTT. This codes for CASSLGGEADTQYF.

V is TRBV5-6 and J is TRBJ2-7, with D possibly being TRBD1 (5 bases). CDR1 and CDR2 from the germline V gene are SGHDT and YYEEEE. The CDR3 length is 14 residues. Trimming stripped 4 bases from V and 2 bases from J, with 13 bases between. In nucleotides, the CDR3 is TGTGCCAGCAGCGGTCTAACAGGAACCTACGAGCAGTACTTC. Translated: CASSGLTGTYEQYF.

In this sample, this clone turned up a few times. This rearrangement joins TRBV7-8 to TRBJ2-7, with D possibly being TRBD2 (6 bases). Germline V gene lookup returns CDR1 SGHVS and CDR2 FQNEAQ. The ends were cut back, 5 bases at V and 4 bases at J, with 9 bases in the middle. The CDR3 has 12 amino acids. CDR3 bases: TGTGCCAGCAGCCGGGACTTTTACGAGCAGTACTTC. Translating it yields CASSRDFYEQYF.

J is TRBJ2-6 and V is TRBV30; a possible D gene is TRBD1 (6 bases). The V end lost 0 bases, the J end lost 0 bases, and 12 bases lay between the germline ends. This CDR3 is 17 amino acids long. Looked up from germline, CDR1 is GTSNPN and CDR2 is SVGIG (reference sequence). The CDR3 reads CAWSVPGQFSGANVLTF. The CDR3 nucleotides are TGTGCCTGGAGTGTACCCGGACAGTTCTCTGGGGCCAACGTCCTGACTTTC.

V and J are TRBV27 and TRBJ1-1; D remains unclear. CDR3 length: 14 amino acids. Germline V gene sequence: CDR1 MNHEY, CDR2 SMNVEV (reference sequence). V lost 3 bases to trimming and J lost 3 bases, with 11 bases between them. The CDR3 spells CASSFRGSDTEAFF. As DNA, the CDR3 is TGTGCCAGCAGTTTCAGAGGAAGCGACACTGAAGCTTTCTTT.

The genes are TRBV13 and TRBJ1-2; a weak D match, TRBD1 (6 bases). The CDR3 length is 15 residues. Per germline, CDR1 PRHDT and CDR2 FYEKMQ (reference sequence). Trimming stripped 5 bases from V and 4 bases from J, with 17 bases between. CDR3 sequence (DNA): TGTGCCAGCAGCAAGGAAACACAGGGAAGCTATGGCTACACCTTC. This sequence encodes CASSKETQGSYGYTF.

The chain links TRBV5-4 to TRBJ2-7; the D gene is possibly TRBD2 (6 bases). V lost 4 bases and J lost 7, with 15 bases in between. The CDR3 contains 13 residues. The germline CDR1 and CDR2 sequences are SGHNT and YYREEE (reference sequence). CDR3 residues: CASSLNAGLEQYF. The DNA for the CDR3 is TGTGCCAGCAGCCTCAATGCGGGACTGGAGCAGTACTTC.

The gene calls are TRBV6-6 and TRBJ2-7, with 7 bases that match TRBD1. The V gene end was trimmed by 2 bases and the J gene end by 7 bases; junction bases not matched to a gene: 11. CDR3 size: 15 residues. CDR1 and CDR2 (germline): MNHNY, SVGAGI (reference sequence). CDR3 sequence: CASSYRDSGIGEQYF. CDR3 nucleotides: TGTGCCAGCAGTTACCGGGACAGTGGGATAGGGGAGCAGTACTTC.

This rearrangement joins TRBV29-1 to TRBJ2-3; possibly TRBD2 for D (5 bases). From germline, CDR1 is SQVTM and CDR2 ANQGSEA. With 8 bases removed from V and 5 bases from J, the gap between germline ends came to 17 bases. This CDR3 region has 13 residues. As DNA, the CDR3 is TGCAGCTCACTCGGGAAGGATGGAGATACGCAGTATTTT. It codes for CSSLGKDGDTQYF.

CDR3 region: CASSLQENTEAFF. CDR3 DNA: TGTGCCAGCAGCTTACAGGAGAACACTGAAGCTTTCTTT. J is TRBJ1-1 and V is TRBV7-3; D is ambiguous. CDR3 length equals 13 residues. CDR1 SGHTA and CDR2 FQGTGA come from the germline V gene. V dropped 2 bases and J dropped 1 base, with 5 bases sitting between them.

In its sample, this clone was seen a few times. The V and J genes are TRBV29-1 and TRBJ2-2; D gene ambiguous. The CDR3 consists of 15 residues. V was pared by 0 bases and J by 4 bases, with 12 bases between. CDR1 SQVTM and CDR2 ANQGSEA come from the germline V gene. The CDR3 DNA is TGCAGCGTTGAAGATCCGGCGGACGGCACCGGGGAGCTGTTTTTT. Protein product: CSVEDPADGTGELFF.

The chain carries TRBV18 and TRBJ2-1, with TRBD2 matching over 9 bases. J was trimmed by 8 bases and V by 3 bases; bases with no gene match: 8. The CDR3 spans 15 residues. The germline V gene encodes CDR1 KGHSH and CDR2 LQKENI. CDR3 residues: CASSPTSGPYDEQFF. The CDR3 DNA reads TGTGCCAGCTCACCGACTAGCGGACCTTATGATGAGCAGTTCTTC.

This clone showed up just a few times. The chain is built from TRBV5-6 and TRBJ2-7, with 8 nucleotides matching TRBD1. Germline V gene data show CDR1 as SGHDT and CDR2 as YYEEEE. The CDR3 loop spans 15 amino acids. Germline trimming cut 4 bases from V and 2 bases from J; bases unmatched to any gene: 8. The DNA of the CDR3 is TGTGCCAGCAGCGCAGGGACAGGTTGGGCCTACGAGCAGTACTTC. This codes for CASSAGTGWAYEQYF.

This chain connects TRBV30 to TRBJ1-1; no clear D gene. Germline CDR1 and CDR2: GTSNPN and SVGIG (reference sequence). The CDR3 has 14 residues. V shed 0 bases and J shed 3 bases, with 11 bases lying between them. The DNA for the CDR3 is TGTGCCTGGAGTGTTATGACTTCGGACACTGAAGCTTTCTTT. Its translation: CAWSVMTSDTEAFF.

The gene calls are TRBV9 and TRBJ2-2; TRBD1 matches at 7 bases. Unmatched junction bases numbered 7, after V lost 4 bases and J lost 4 bases. The CDR3 covers 15 residues. Germline CDR1 and CDR2: SGDLS and YYNGEE. The CDR3 spells CASSTGAGPTGELFF. For the CDR3, the DNA is TGTGCCAGCAGCACAGGGGCAGGCCCCACCGGGGAGCTGTTTTTT. The variable domain in full, completed from reference TRBV9 and TRBJ2-2, reads DSGVTQTPKHLITATGQRVTLRCSPRSGDLSVYWYQQSLDQGLQFLIQYYNGEERAKGNILERFSAQQFPDLHSELNLSSLELGDSALYFCASSTGAGPTGELFFGEGSRLTVL.